The TCR beta chain under discussion was sequenced for a study of OX40 agonist ivuxolimab in advanced cancers. Study background: Intravenous ivuxolimab was administered to patients every 2 weeks at 0.01 to 10 mg/kg. Hepatocellular carcinoma, melanoma, renal cell or head and neck cancer was diagnosed in the dose-escalation patients.

Overall study results and limits: CD4+ and CD8+ blood T cells expanded clonally by week 6 at 0.1 to 3.0 mg/kg.

CDR3 size: 16 residues. Germline trimming cut 5 bases from V and 5 bases from J; bases unmatched to any gene: 10. Germline V lookup: CDR1 SGHNT, CDR2 YENEEA. The study sampled blood at baseline, cycle 4 day 1, and cycle 7 day 1. The data were produced by immunoSEQ multiplex PCR, yet TCRdb's version contains in-frame clones alone and is incomplete. The sample records approximately 70,000 clones, more than 80% being singletons. Remarks on this clone: Its antigen is unknown.

The chain combines TRBV11-3 with TRBJ2-1; 9 bases map to TRBD2. This sequence was found in an adult with an advanced solid tumor such as melanoma, head and neck, liver or kidney cancer. The specimen comprised CD4+ or CD8+ T cells sorted from blood, sampled in a trial of the OX40 agonist ivuxolimab. The CDR3 here is CASSTVSGSSHNEQFF. CDR3 bases: TGTGCCAGCAGCACCGTTAGCGGGAGTTCCCACAATGAGCAGTTCTTC.